This TCR beta chain derives from a study of T cells in Graves' hyperthyroidism and ophthalmopathy. Researchers took RNA transcripts and amplified the TCR beta CDR3 regions from them. A set of HTBI primers served as the primers for a first-round RT-PCR of the TCR CDR3. One entry per CDR3 protein results from TCRdb running MiXCR on the multiplex PCR reads. The sample consists of roughly 180,000 distinct CDR3 sequences, about 15% of them appearing once. The sample holds many counts of this clonotype. This TCR came from a woman between 45 and 60 years old with Graves' hyperthyroidism. Sequencing was carried out using blood.

DNA for the CDR3: TGTGCCACCAGTGATTTGCATTCCGGGATAAATGGCTACACCTTC. Translated, it gives CATSDLHSGINGYTF. V usage is TRBV24-1 and J usage is TRBJ1-2; D remains unclear. The germline gives CDR1 KGHDR, CDR2 SFDVKD. The CDR3 runs to 15 residues. Trimming removed 0 bases at V and 6 bases at J, with 13 bases between.